The 32 T cell receptor beta chains reported below all come from one sample, sequenced in a study of PD-1 blockade in classical Hodgkin lymphoma. Time point meaning: cycle 4 day 1 (C4D1), after 5 to 7 weeks of nivolumab. Each and every patient relapsed after autologous stem cell transplantation, and patients got differing brentuximab vedotin exposure. CD4+ T cells were purified from thawed PBMCs by magnetic negative selection. Data came from immunoSEQ multiplex PCR; TCRdb stores just in-frame clones and leaves some out. Of 20,000 to 25,000 clones in the sample, about 72% were seen once. The material sequenced was CD4+ T cells from blood, taken before the fourth cycle of nivolumab. The source is a human donor with classical Hodgkin lymphoma.

This clone is a singleton in its sample. This sequence joins TRBV6-5 and TRBJ2-7; 7 nucleotides align to TRBD1. The CDR3 covers 15 residues. V was pared by 4 bases and J by 3 bases, with 9 bases of the junction left unmatched. From germline, CDR1 is MNHEY and CDR2 SVGAGI. The CDR3 sequence: CASSLGVQGFYEQYF. CDR3 nucleotides: TGTGCCAGCAGTTTGGGGGTACAGGGGTTCTACGAGCAGTACTTC.

V usage is TRBV27 and J usage is TRBJ2-2; 8 bases map to TRBD1. Germline loops: CDR1 MNHEY, CDR2 SMNVEV (reference sequence). This CDR3 region has 15 residues. Trimming at V came to 5 bases and at J to 3 bases, leaving 5 bases not matched to a gene. This CDR3 is CASSRTGRDTGELFF. The CDR3 coding sequence is TGTGCCAGCAGTCGGACAGGGCGGGACACCGGGGAGCTGTTTTTT.

The J gene is TRBJ1-6, the V gene TRBV28; D gene unclear. Per the germline V gene, CDR1 is MDHEN and CDR2 is SYDVKM. This CDR3 spans 16 amino acids. V dropped 6 bases and J dropped 6 bases, with 18 bases sitting between them. For the CDR3, the DNA is TGTGCCAGCAGCATGACGGCCCGTTGGGGTAATTCACCCCTCCACTTT. Its translation is CASSMTARWGNSPLHF.

The chain is built from TRBV18 and TRBJ2-7, with 8 bases matching TRBD1. V shed 5 bases and J 6 bases; nucleotides not matched to a gene: 9. CDR3 size: 14 residues. The germline V gene encodes CDR1 KGHSH and CDR2 LQKENI. The CDR3, as DNA: TGTGCCAGCTCATCTTCGACAGGGGCCGCCGAGCAGTACTTC. Translating it yields CASSSSTGAAEQYF.

The chain combines TRBV6-5 with TRBJ2-7; D gene uncertain. This CDR3 comprises 11 residues. Germline V gene data show CDR1 as MNHEY and CDR2 as SVGAGI. The ends were cut back, 7 bases at V and 5 bases at J, with 9 bases in the middle. The CDR3 spells CASTRSNEQYF. CDR3 in DNA: TGTGCCAGCACCCGCTCTAACGAGCAGTACTTC.

The V call is TRBV5-6, the J call TRBJ2-7, with D hard to call. There are 11 residues in the CDR3. V lost 0 bases, J lost 6 bases, and 4 bases lay in between. Germline V gene lookup returns CDR1 SGHDT and CDR2 YYEEEE. The CDR3 nucleotides read TGTGCCAGCAGCTTGGGACCCGAGCAGTACTTC. Translated: CASSLGPEQYF.

V gene TRBV6-5 combines with J gene TRBJ2-5; a weak D match, TRBD1 (6 bases). This CDR3 has 12 residues. Germline CDR1 is MNHEY and CDR2 is SVGAGI. Trimming took 6 bases from V and 5 from J, leaving 10 bases between them. CDR3 region: CASSQGLETQYF. CDR3 coding DNA: TGTGCCAGCAGCCAGGGGCTCGAGACCCAGTACTTC.

This clone has a handful of counts. The chain couples TRBV4-2 to TRBJ1-2, with D uncertain. This CDR3 region has 13 residues. Germline values: CDR1 LGHNA, CDR2 YNFKEQ. Trimming left V 8 bases short and J 3 bases short, with 13 bases between. The CDR3 protein is CASPGLGYYGYTF. The CDR3 nucleotides are TGTGCCAGCCCCGGACTGGGGTACTATGGCTACACCTTC.

The rearrangement joins TRBV7-2 to TRBJ2-2; D is unresolved. Germline V CDR1 and CDR2: SGHTA, FQGNSA. The CDR3 sequence is 14 residues long. Trimming shortened V by 0 bases and J by 4 bases, and 6 bases separated the two germline ends. DNA of the CDR3: TGTGCCAGCAGCTTAGCGCGCCGCACCGGGGAGCTGTTTTTT. This gives the protein CASSLARRTGELFF.

The chain links TRBV6-6 to TRBJ2-7; D perhaps matches TRBD1 (6 bases). The CDR3 length is 15 residues. V was cut by 4 bases and J by 5 bases, with 18 bases left in between. CDR1 MNHNY and CDR2 SVGAGI come from the germline V gene (reference sequence). CDR3: CASSSSGTFLDEQYF. CDR3 nucleotides: TGTGCCAGCAGTTCCTCCGGGACATTTCTCGACGAGCAGTACTTC.

There are a few counts of this clone. The chain employs TRBV27 and TRBJ1-5, with no clear D. The CDR3 runs to 13 residues. CDR1 is MNHEY and CDR2 is SMNVEV in the germline V gene (reference sequence). The V end lost 5 bases, the J end lost 7 bases, and 12 bases lay between the germline ends. For the CDR3, the DNA is TGTGCCAGCAGTGAACGATACGGCCAGCCCCAGCATTTT. Its protein is CASSERYGQPQHF.

The chain links TRBV11-2 to TRBJ1-3; 9 nucleotides line up with TRBD1. Trimming removed 2 bases from V and 7 bases from J; junction bases left unmatched: 6. The CDR3 runs to 15 residues. CDR1 and CDR2 (germline): SGHAT, FQNNGV. The CDR3 reads CASSLYGQGFNTIYF. Here the CDR3 DNA reads TGTGCCAGCAGCTTATACGGACAGGGGTTCAACACCATATATTTT.

The genes are TRBV28 and TRBJ2-7; D call uncertain. CDR1 is MDHEN and CDR2 is SYDVKM in the germline V gene. Deletions cut 6 bases from V and 4 bases from J, with 7 bases between. The CDR3 covers 11 residues. CDR3 in amino acids: CASRGRYEQYF. The CDR3 DNA is TGTGCCAGCAGGGGTCGTTACGAGCAGTACTTC.

This clone has a handful of counts. V and J are TRBV2 and TRBJ2-3; D gene ambiguous. The CDR3 consists of 15 residues. CDR1 is SNHLY, CDR2 FYNNEI, per germline. Trimming shortened V by 7 bases and J by 3 bases, and 17 bases separated the two germline ends. CDR3 bases: TGTGCCAGCAACCTCGAGGCCGGAAAAACAGATACGCAGTATTTT. This gives the protein CASNLEAGKTDTQYF.

This chain uses TRBV9 with TRBJ2-3, with D unclear. Germline CDR1 is SGDLS and CDR2 is YYNGEE. The V end lost 4 bases, the J end lost 1 base, and 10 bases lay between the germline ends. This CDR3 is 14 amino acids long. CDR3 in amino acids: CASSNVWGTDTQYF. CDR3 nucleotide sequence: TGTGCCAGCAGCAACGTCTGGGGCACAGATACGCAGTATTTT. Supplemented by reference TRBV9 and TRBJ2-3, the full variable domain reads DSGVTQTPKHLITATGQRVTLRCSPRSGDLSVYWYQQSLDQGLQFLIQYYNGEERAKGNILERFSAQQFPDLHSELNLSSLELGDSALYFCASSNVWGTDTQYFGPGTRLTVL.

The chain carries TRBV11-1 and TRBJ2-2, with a weak D call TRBD2 (5 bases). From germline, CDR1 is SGHAT and CDR2 FQDESV (reference sequence). The V end was cut by 8 bases, the J end by 4 bases, with 20 bases between. The CDR3 covers 16 residues. The CDR3 reads CASRGSRQGPTGELFF. The CDR3 coding sequence is TGTGCCAGCCGGGGTTCTCGACAAGGCCCCACCGGGGAGCTGTTTTTT.

This clone is medium-sized within its sample. The chain uses TRBV10-3 and TRBJ1-3; TRBD1 agrees at 8 bases. V lost 10 bases and J lost 0; bases outside the gene matches: 5. This CDR3 spans 14 amino acids. CDR1 and CDR2 from the germline V gene are ENHRY and SYGVKD. CDR3 in DNA: TGTGCCACCTCGGACAGGGTCTCTGGAAACACCATATATTTT. Protein sequence: CATSDRVSGNTIYF.

The chain uses TRBV5-1 and TRBJ1-2; 12 bases map to TRBD1. Per germline, CDR1 SGHRS and CDR2 YFSETQ. The junction had 11 bases not matched to a gene; V was cut back by 4 bases and J by 4 bases. The CDR3 is 17 residues long. This CDR3 reads CASSPGTGGAMPYGYTF. The DNA of the CDR3 is TGCGCCAGCAGCCCTGGGACAGGGGGCGCGATGCCCTATGGCTACACCTTC.

The table lists this clone with a count of one. The chain employs TRBV30 and TRBJ2-1; 10 bases line up with TRBD2. J lost 7 bases, V lost 2 bases, and 5 bases had no gene match. Germline V gene data show CDR1 as GTSNPN and CDR2 as SVGIG (reference sequence). This CDR3 is 14 amino acids long. The CDR3 protein is CAWSTSGVRNEQFF. The CDR3 DNA is TGTGCCTGGAGTACTAGCGGGGTACGTAATGAGCAGTTCTTC. The full variable domain, in which reference TRBV30 and TRBJ2-1 provide the parts outside the CDR3, is SQTIHQWPATLVQPVGSPLSLECTVEGTSNPNLYWYRQAAGRGLQLLFYSVGIGQISSEVPQNLSASRPQDRQFILSSKKLLLSDSGFYLCAWSTSGVRNEQFFGPGTRLTVL.

This clone has a single count. The V gene is TRBV11-3, the J gene TRBJ2-2; no reliable D call. This CDR3 region has 13 residues. The germline CDR1 and CDR2 sequences are SGHNT and YENEEA. V lost 1 base and J 6 bases, leaving 6 bases between the germline ends. The CDR3 DNA is TGTGCCAGCAGCTTAGGTGGCCCCGGGGAGCTGTTTTTT. This gives the protein CASSLGGPGELFF.

The rearrangement links TRBV15 to TRBJ1-4; tentative D call: TRBD1 (5 bases). This CDR3 is 14 amino acids long. Germline V gene data show CDR1 as LNHNV and CDR2 as YYDKDF (reference sequence). Trimming stripped 1 base from V and 8 bases from J, with 11 bases between. CDR3 nucleotides: TGTGCCACCAGCAGAGCCGGGACGCCAGAAAAACTGTTTTTT. It yields the protein CATSRAGTPEKLFF.

V and J are TRBV7-2 and TRBJ1-3; D uncertain. Germline V gene data show CDR1 as SGHTA and CDR2 as FQGNSA. The CDR3 contains 14 residues. V lost 1 base to trimming and J lost 5 bases, with 9 bases between them. CDR3 bases: TGTGCCAGCAGCTTAGTAGCAGCTAGAAACACCATATATTTT. This gives the protein CASSLVAARNTIYF. The complete variable domain, with remaining parts taken from reference TRBV7-2 and TRBJ1-3, reads GAGVSQSPSNKVTEKGKDVELRCDPISGHTALYWYRQSLGQGLEFLIYFQGNSAPDKSGLPSDRFSAERTGGSVSTLTIQRTQQEDSAVYLCASSLVAARNTIYFGEGSWLTVV.

The gene calls are TRBV10-3 and TRBJ1-1; 7 nucleotides line up with TRBD1. CDR3 length: 19 residues. Germline loops: CDR1 ENHRY, CDR2 SYGVKD. Germline trimming cut 2 bases from V and 2 bases from J; bases unmatched to any gene: 17. As DNA, the CDR3 is TGTGCCATCAGTGAGACGGTGCTTCTGACAGGGCTGCTTAACACTGAAGCTTTCTTT. Encoded protein: CAISETVLLTGLLNTEAFF.

This chain links TRBV20-1 with TRBJ1-2, with D tentatively TRBD1 (6 bases). V was trimmed by 7 bases and J by 7 bases, leaving 13 bases between them. The CDR3 runs to 11 residues. Germline assignment: CDR1 DFQATT and CDR2 SNEGSKA (reference sequence). CDR3 amino acids: CSVSGVGGYTF. CDR3 DNA sequence: TGCAGTGTCTCAGGGGTTGGTGGCTACACCTTC.

The J gene is TRBJ1-1, the V gene TRBV9; a possible D gene is TRBD1 (5 bases). This CDR3 region has 16 residues. Germline lookup yields CDR1 SGDLS and CDR2 YYNGEE. Trimming took 0 bases from V and 4 from J, leaving 16 bases between them. The CDR3 reads CASSVATGVRSTEAFF. The CDR3 region has the DNA TGTGCCAGCAGCGTAGCTACGGGGGTTAGGAGCACTGAAGCTTTCTTT.

The V gene is TRBV5-4, the J gene TRBJ2-7; possibly TRBD2 for D (6 bases). Germline V CDR1 and CDR2: SGHNT, YYREEE (reference sequence). V shed 4 bases and J shed 2 bases, with 16 bases lying between them. This CDR3 is 15 amino acids long. This CDR3 reads CASSLDRGGPYEQYF. Written as DNA, the CDR3 is TGTGCCAGCAGCCTGGACCGGGGAGGACCCTACGAGCAGTACTTC.

A few counts support this clone. This chain links TRBV11-2 with TRBJ1-6; D is perhaps TRBD1 (6 bases). CDR1 is SGHAT, CDR2 FQNNGV, per germline. The CDR3 totals 14 residues. V lost 4 bases and J lost 11, with 15 bases in between. DNA of the CDR3: TGTGCCAGCAGCTCCAGCAGGGGCGTCGCACCCCTCCACTTT. Its translation: CASSSSRGVAPLHF.

The chain joins TRBV7-6 to TRBJ2-5; possibly TRBD1 for D (6 bases). V was cut by 2 bases and J by 5 bases, with 21 bases left in between. CDR1 and CDR2 from the germline V gene are SGHVS and FNYEAQ. The CDR3 totals 17 residues. The CDR3 coding sequence is TGTGCCAGCAGCTTACGAACAGTTTCAGGGGTAGGGGAGACCCAGTACTTC. Translation gives CASSLRTVSGVGETQYF.

This clone was picked up a small number of times. The chain recombines TRBV4-2 with TRBJ1-3, with D uncertain. V gave up 0 bases and J gave up 0 bases, with 12 bases separating them. The length of the CDR3 is 17 residues. Germline V lookup: CDR1 LGHNA, CDR2 YNFKEQ. The CDR3, as DNA: TGTGCCAGCAGCCAAGAGATGATGACGAGCTCTGGAAACACCATATATTTT. It codes for CASSQEMMTSSGNTIYF.

This clone was picked up a small number of times. The gene calls are TRBV19 and TRBJ1-5; D gene uncertain. V dropped 5 bases and J dropped 6 bases, with 8 bases sitting between them. CDR3 length equals 12 residues. In germline, CDR1 is LNHDA, CDR2 SQIVND (reference sequence). The CDR3 DNA follows: TGTGCCAGTAGTCCGCGGTCTCAGCCCCAGCATTTT. Residues: CASSPRSQPQHF.

The V call is TRBV6-6, the J call TRBJ1-4, with D perhaps TRBD1 (5 bases). From germline, CDR1 is MNHNY and CDR2 SVGAGI (reference sequence). The CDR3 extends over 14 amino acids. V lost 2 bases, J lost 7 bases, and 11 bases lay in between. The CDR3 region is CASSYEGESEKLFF. Here the CDR3 DNA reads TGTGCCAGCAGTTACGAAGGGGAGAGTGAAAAACTGTTTTTT.

This chain links TRBV30 with TRBJ1-6; 9 nucleotides line up with TRBD1. This CDR3 region has 13 residues. The V and J ends lost 5 bases and 7 bases, in that order; junction bases with no gene match: 3. CDR1 is GTSNPN, CDR2 SVGIG, per germline (reference sequence). This CDR3 is CAWGDRANSPLHF. The DNA of the CDR3 is TGTGCCTGGGGGGACAGGGCGAATTCACCCCTCCACTTT.